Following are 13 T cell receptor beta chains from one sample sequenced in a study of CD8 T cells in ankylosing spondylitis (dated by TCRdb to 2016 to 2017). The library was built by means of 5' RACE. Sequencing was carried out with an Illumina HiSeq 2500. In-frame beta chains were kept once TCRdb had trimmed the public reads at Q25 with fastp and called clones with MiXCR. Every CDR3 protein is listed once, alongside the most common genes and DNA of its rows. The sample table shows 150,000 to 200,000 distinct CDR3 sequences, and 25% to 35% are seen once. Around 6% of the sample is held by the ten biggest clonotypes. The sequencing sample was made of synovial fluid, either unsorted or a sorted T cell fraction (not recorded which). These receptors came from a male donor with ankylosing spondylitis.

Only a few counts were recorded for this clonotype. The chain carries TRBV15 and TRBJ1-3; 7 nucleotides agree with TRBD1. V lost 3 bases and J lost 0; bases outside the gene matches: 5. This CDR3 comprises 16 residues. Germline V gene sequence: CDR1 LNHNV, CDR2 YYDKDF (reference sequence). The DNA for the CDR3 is TGTGCCACCAGCAGGGACAGGCTAAGCTCTGGAAACACCATATATTTT. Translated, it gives CATSRDRLSSGNTIYF.

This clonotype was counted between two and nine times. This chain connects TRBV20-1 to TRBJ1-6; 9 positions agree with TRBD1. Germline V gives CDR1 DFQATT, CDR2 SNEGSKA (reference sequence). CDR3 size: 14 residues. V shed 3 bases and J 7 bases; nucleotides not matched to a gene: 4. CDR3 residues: CSASWDRANSPLHF. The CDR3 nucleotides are TGCAGTGCTAGCTGGGACAGGGCCAATTCACCCCTCCACTTT.

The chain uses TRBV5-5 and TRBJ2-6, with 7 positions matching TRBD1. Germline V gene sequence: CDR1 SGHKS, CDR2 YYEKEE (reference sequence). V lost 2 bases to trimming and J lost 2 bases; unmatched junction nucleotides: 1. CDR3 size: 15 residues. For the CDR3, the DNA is TGTGCCAGCAGCTTAACAGGGGCTGGGGCCAACGTCCTGACTTTC. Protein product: CASSLTGAGANVLTF. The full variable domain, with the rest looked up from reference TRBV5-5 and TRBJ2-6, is DAGVTQSPTHLIKTRGQQVTLRCSPISGHKSVSWYQQVLGQGPQFIFQYYEKEERGRGNFPDRFSARQFPNYSSELNVNALLLGDSALYLCASSLTGAGANVLTFGAGSRLTVL.

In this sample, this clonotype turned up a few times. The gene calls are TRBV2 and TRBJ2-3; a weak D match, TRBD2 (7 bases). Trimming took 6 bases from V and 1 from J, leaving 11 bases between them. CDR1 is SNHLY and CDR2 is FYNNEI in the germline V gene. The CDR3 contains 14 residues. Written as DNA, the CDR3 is TGTGCCAGCAGGCGGGGGCCCGGCACAGATACGCAGTATTTT. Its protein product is CASRRGPGTDTQYF.

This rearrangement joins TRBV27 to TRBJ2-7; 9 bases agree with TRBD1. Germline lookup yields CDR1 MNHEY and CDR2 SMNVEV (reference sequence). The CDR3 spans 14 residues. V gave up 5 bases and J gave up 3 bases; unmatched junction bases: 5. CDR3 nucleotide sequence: TGTGCCAGCAGTCAACAGGGGGCTTACTACGAGCAGTACTTC. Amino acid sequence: CASSQQGAYYEQYF.

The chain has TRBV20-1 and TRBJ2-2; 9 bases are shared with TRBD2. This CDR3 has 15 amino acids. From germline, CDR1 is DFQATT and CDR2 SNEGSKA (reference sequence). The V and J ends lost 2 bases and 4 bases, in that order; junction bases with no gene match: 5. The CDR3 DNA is TGCAGTGCTAGACCCAGCGGGAGGACCACCGGGGAGCTGTTTTTT. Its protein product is CSARPSGRTTGELFF.

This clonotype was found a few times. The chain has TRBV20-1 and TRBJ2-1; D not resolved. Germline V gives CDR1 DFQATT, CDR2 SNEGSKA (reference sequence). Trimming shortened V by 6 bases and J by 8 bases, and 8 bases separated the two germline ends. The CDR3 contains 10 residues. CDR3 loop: CSARTDEQFF. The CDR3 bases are TGCAGTGCCCGAACCGATGAGCAGTTCTTC.

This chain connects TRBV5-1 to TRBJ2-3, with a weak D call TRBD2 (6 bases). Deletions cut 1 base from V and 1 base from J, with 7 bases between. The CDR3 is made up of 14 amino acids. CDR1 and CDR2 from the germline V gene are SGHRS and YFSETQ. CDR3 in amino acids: CASSLRGGTDTQYF. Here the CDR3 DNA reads TGCGCCAGCAGCTTGCGCGGGGGCACAGATACGCAGTATTTT. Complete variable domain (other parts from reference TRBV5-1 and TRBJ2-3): KAGVTQTPRYLIKTRGQQVTLSCSPISGHRSVSWYQQTPGQGLQFLFEYFSETQRNKGNFPGRFSGRQFSNSRSEMNVSTLELGDSALYLCASSLRGGTDTQYFGPGTRLTVL.

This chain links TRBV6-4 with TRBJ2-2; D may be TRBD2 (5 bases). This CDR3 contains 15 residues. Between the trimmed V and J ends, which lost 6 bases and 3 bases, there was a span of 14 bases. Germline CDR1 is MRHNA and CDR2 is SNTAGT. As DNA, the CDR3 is TGTGCCAGCAGACCAGGACTGTCTGACACCGGGGAGCTGTTTTTT. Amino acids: CASRPGLSDTGELFF.

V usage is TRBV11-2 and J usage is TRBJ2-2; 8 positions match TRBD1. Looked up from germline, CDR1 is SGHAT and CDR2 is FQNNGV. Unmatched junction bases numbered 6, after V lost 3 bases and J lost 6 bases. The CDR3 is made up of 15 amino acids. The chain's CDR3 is CASSFQGAKAGELFF. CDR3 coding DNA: TGTGCCAGCAGCTTCCAGGGGGCCAAGGCCGGGGAGCTGTTTTTT.

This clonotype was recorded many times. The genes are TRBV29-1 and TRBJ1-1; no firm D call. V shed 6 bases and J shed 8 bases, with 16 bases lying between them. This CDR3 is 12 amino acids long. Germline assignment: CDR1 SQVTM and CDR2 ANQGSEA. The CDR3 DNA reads TGCAGCGTCGGGCGGGATACAGAAGAAGCTTTCTTT. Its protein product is CSVGRDTEEAFF.

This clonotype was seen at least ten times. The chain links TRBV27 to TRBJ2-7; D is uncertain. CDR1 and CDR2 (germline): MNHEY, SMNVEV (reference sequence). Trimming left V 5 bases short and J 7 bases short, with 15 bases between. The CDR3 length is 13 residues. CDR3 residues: CASSLHRAAEQYF. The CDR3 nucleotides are TGTGCCAGCAGTCTGCACCGGGCCGCGGAGCAGTACTTC.

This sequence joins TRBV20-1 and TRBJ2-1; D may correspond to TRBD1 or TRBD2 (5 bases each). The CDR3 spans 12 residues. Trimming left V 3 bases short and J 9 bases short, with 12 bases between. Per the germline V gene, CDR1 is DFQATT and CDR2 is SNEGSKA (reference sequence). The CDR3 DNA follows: TGCAGTGCTAGCATCCCTGGGGGTGAGCAGTTCTTC. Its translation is CSASIPGGEQFF.